These T cell receptor beta chains were read from a single sample in a study of cytomegalovirus exposure and HLA in healthy donors. This table comes from immunoSEQ multiplex PCR, and its TCRdb copy is limited to in-frame clones, with some not included. The table has 75,000 to 80,000 clones, roughly two thirds seen once; the top ten hold approximately 4.4%. The sample comprised PBMCs. Every receptor here comes from a man in his sixties in good health and CMV-seropositive. CDR3s include the opening cysteine and the closing phenylalanine or tryptophan. The order of the fields is D gene, clone size, J gene, V gene, CDR3 DNA, CDR3 protein. The D gene is left open where the match is weak. Where a row states a size, it is once, few, many or the class of an expanded clone; other rows omit it.

>TRBD2|NA|TRBJ2-1|TRBV27
TGTGCCAGCATTCACCCTCTAAGCGGGGGTGAGCAGTTCTTC
CASIHPLSGGEQFF
>TRBD1|NA|TRBJ2-1|TRBV13
TGTGCCAGCAGCTCCGACAGGGGGGGCAATGAGCAGTTCTTC
CASSSDRGGNEQFF
>NA|NA|TRBJ2-1|TRBV6-5
TGTGCCAGCAGCTCCTCCCCCTCCTACAATGAGCAGTTCTTC
CASSSSPSYNEQFF
>TRBD2|NA|TRBJ2-7|TRBV7-8
TGTGCCAGCAGCCTCGATTCATGGACTAGCGGGAGTGTGGAGCAGTACTTC
CASSLDSWTSGSVEQYF
>NA|NA|TRBJ2-3|TRBV4-3
TGCGCCAGCCGGGGGACGAGCGGAGGGCTCACAGATACGCAGTATTTT
CASRGTSGGLTDTQYF
>TRBD1|once|TRBJ1-2|TRBV6-5
TGTGCCAGCAGTTACTTAAGGACAGGGGGCACCTATGGCTACACCTTC
CASSYLRTGGTYGYTF
>NA|NA|TRBJ2-2|TRBV7-9
TGTGCCAGCAGCTTAGGGGGCGGAGATTACACCGGGGAGCTGTTTTTT
CASSLGGGDYTGELFF
>TRBD1|NA|TRBJ1-2|TRBV6-5
TGTGCCAGCAGTTACGTGCAGGGGGGTTATGGCTACACCTTC
CASSYVQGGYGYTF
>NA|once|TRBJ1-1|TRBV9
TGTGCCAGCAGCCAGGTGGGAGGGACGAAAGCTTTCTTT
CASSQVGGTKAFF
>NA|NA|TRBJ2-7|TRBV6-1
TGTGCCAGCATCTCTCCCGGGACACCCATATACGAGCAGTACTTC
CASISPGTPIYEQYF
>NA|few|TRBJ1-1|TRBV5-1
TGCGCCAGCAGCTCGGGCGGGGCAGTGTTCAACACTGAAGCTTTCTTT
CASSSGGAVFNTEAFF
>NA|NA|TRBJ2-7|TRBV7-2
TGTGCCAGCAGCTCCCGCGGGCACGAGCAGTACTTC
CASSSRGHEQYF
>NA|NA|TRBJ1-2|TRBV11-2
TGTGCCAGCAGCTTAGATGGGCAGGCAAGCTACACCTTC
CASSLDGQASYTF
>NA|NA|TRBJ2-7|TRBV7-9
TGTGCCAGCAGCTTCGCTTCCACAGAGTACGAGCAGTACTTC
CASSFASTEYEQYF
>TRBD2|few|TRBJ2-2|TRBV27
TGTGCCACCCTTAAGTCGGGACTAGTCACCGGGGAGCTGTTTTTT
CATLKSGLVTGELFF
>TRBD1|NA|TRBJ1-4|TRBV6-6
TGTGCCAGCACTAGGACAGGGAATGAAAAACTGTTTTTT
CASTRTGNEKLFF
>NA|NA|TRBJ1-2|TRBV30
TGTGCCTGGAGATTGCGCCGACCAGGACAGACTAACTATGGCTACACCTTC
CAWRLRRPGQTNYGYTF
>NA|NA|TRBJ2-2|TRBV5-1
TGCGCCAGCAGCTTGGCCTTAGGCAGGGGACACGGGGAGCTGTTTTTT
CASSLALGRGHGELFF
>TRBD1|NA|TRBJ2-7|TRBV2
TGTGCCAGCAGCGACGGGACAGCATTCCCCTACGAGCAGTACTTC
CASSDGTAFPYEQYF
>TRBD1|NA|TRBJ1-4|TRBV6-1
TGTGCCAGCAGTGAAGAAGGGACAGGTTTTGAAAAACTGTTTTTT
CASSEEGTGFEKLFF
>NA|NA|TRBJ1-2|TRBV27
TGTGCCAGCAGTGTATCCGGTTTTCAGGGAAGAGACTATGGCTACACCTTC
CASSVSGFQGRDYGYTF
>NA|NA|TRBJ2-5|TRBV5-1
TGCGCCAGCAGCTTCACGACTACCCAAGAGACCCAGTACTTC
CASSFTTTQETQYF
>TRBD1|NA|TRBJ1-1|TRBV2
TGTGCCAGCAGAAGGACAGGGGATAACACTGAAGCTTTCTTT
CASRRTGDNTEAFF
>TRBD1|few|TRBJ1-1|TRBV4-1
TGCGCCAGCAGCCAAGCTAGGACAGGGGTAAGAACTGAAGCTTTCTTT
CASSQARTGVRTEAFF
>TRBD2|NA|TRBJ2-1|TRBV4-1
TGCGCCAGCAGCGGTCCGGGACTAGCGGGACTCTCCTACAATGAGCAGTTCTTC
CASSGPGLAGLSYNEQFF
>NA|few|TRBJ1-2|TRBV10-3
TGTGCCATCAGTGAGTTGGGCAGAGAGTACACCTTC
CAISELGREYTF
>TRBD1|few|TRBJ2-3|TRBV4-1
TGCGCCAGCAGCTTTCCCCGGGACAGCCCCGGGGATACGCAGTATTTT
CASSFPRDSPGDTQYF
>TRBD2|NA|TRBJ2-1|TRBV13
TGTGCCAGCACCTCACTAGCGGGAGTAGAAAAGTTCTTC
CASTSLAGVEKFF
>NA|NA|TRBJ2-1|TRBV5-1
TGCGCCAGCAGCCTCAGGACGGGGGGCCCTTACAATGAGCAGTTCTTC
CASSLRTGGPYNEQFF
>TRBD1|NA|TRBJ1-4|TRBV30
TGTGCCTGGAGTGTACGTGGACAGGGGAATGAAAAACTGTTTTTT
CAWSVRGQGNEKLFF
>NA|once|TRBJ2-5|TRBV5-6
TGTGCCAGCAGCTTGGGTGTCAGGCAAGAGACCCAGTACTTC
CASSLGVRQETQYF
>TRBD2|few|TRBJ2-7|TRBV6-5
TGTGCCAGCAGTTACTCCGGAACTAGCGGGTCCTACGAGCAGTACTTC
CASSYSGTSGSYEQYF
>NA|NA|TRBJ1-6|TRBV4-1
TGCGCCAGCAGCCAAGATATTTCACTATCACCCCTCCACTTT
CASSQDISLSPLHF
>NA|NA|TRBJ2-2|TRBV4-2
TGTGCCAGCAGCCAAGGACAGGCCACCCTCCCCGGGGAGCTGTTTTTT
CASSQGQATLPGELFF
>NA|NA|TRBJ1-6|TRBV27
TGTGCCAGCAGTCGACCAGCAGGGCAAGATTCACCCCTCCACTTT
CASSRPAGQDSPLHF
>TRBD2|NA|TRBJ2-1|TRBV4-1
TGCGCCAGCAGCCCCCCCGGACTAGCGGGATACAATGAGCAGTTCTTC
CASSPPGLAGYNEQFF
>TRBD2|NA|TRBJ2-5|TRBV28
TGTGCCACCCAGTTTGCGGGAGGGGGGGAGACCCAGTACTTC
CATQFAGGGETQYF
>NA|few|TRBJ1-2|TRBV6-5
TGTGCCAGCAGTTACTCGACCGCGGGTATAGGCTACACCTTC
CASSYSTAGIGYTF
>NA|NA|TRBJ2-1|TRBV30
TGTGCCTGGAGTGTACCTAGTGTAGTAGGTGAGCAGTTCTTC
CAWSVPSVVGEQFF
>TRBD1|NA|TRBJ1-1|TRBV5-4
TGTGCCAGCAGCACCCGCCAGGGGGACACTGAAGCTTTCTTT
CASSTRQGDTEAFF
>NA|NA|TRBJ2-7|TRBV5-6
TGTGCCAGCAGCGAGACAGGGAGGACCTACGAGCAGTACTTC
CASSETGRTYEQYF
>TRBD1|NA|TRBJ2-2|TRBV7-9
TGTGCCAGCAGCCTCTCCTTGACAGGGTTCCCCGGGGAGCTGTTTTTT
CASSLSLTGFPGELFF
>TRBD1|few|TRBJ1-5|TRBV27
TGTGCCAGCAGTTCCGGGACAGGGGGCAATCAGCCCCAGCATTTT
CASSSGTGGNQPQHF
>TRBD1|NA|TRBJ2-7|TRBV6-6
TGTGCCAGCATTAACACCGGGACAGGTACCTACGAGCAGTACTTC
CASINTGTGTYEQYF
>TRBD1|NA|TRBJ1-4|TRBV4-1
TGCGCCAGCAGCCAGGGTACAGGGGATGAAAAACTGTTTTTT
CASSQGTGDEKLFF
>TRBD1|few|TRBJ2-5|TRBV27
TGTGCCAGCAGTCATCAGGGGGTAACAAAGACCCAGTACTTC
CASSHQGVTKTQYF
>NA|NA|TRBJ1-5|TRBV19
TGTGCCAGTTCTTGGGGGCCAAATCAGCCCCAGCATTTT
CASSWGPNQPQHF
>TRBD2|NA|TRBJ2-1|TRBV7-6
TGTGCCAGCAGCCCTACAGCGGGAGTTGATGAGCAGTTCTTC
CASSPTAGVDEQFF
>NA|NA|TRBJ2-7|TRBV28
TGTGCAGCGGAGGGGCCCTACGAGCAGTACTTC
CAAEGPYEQYF
>NA|NA|TRBJ1-1|TRBV5-4
TGTGCCAGCAGCTGGGGGGGGGTGCTGAACGCTGAAGCTTTCTTT
CASSWGGVLNAEAFF
>TRBD2|NA|TRBJ2-7|TRBV27
TGTGCCAGCAGTCATAGCGGGGGGGCGGATTACGAGCAGTACTTC
CASSHSGGADYEQYF
>TRBD1|few|TRBJ1-2|TRBV28
TGTGCCAGCAGCCGAGGGGGACAGGGAGTATCTAACTATGGCTACACCTTC
CASSRGGQGVSNYGYTF
>NA|few|TRBJ2-1|TRBV6-6
TGTGCCAGCACCCTACAGGGACCCAATGAGCAGTTCTTC
CASTLQGPNEQFF
>NA|NA|TRBJ2-7|TRBV28
TGTGCCAGCAGTTTCCAGGGGCTCCTCTCCTACGAGCAGTACTTC
CASSFQGLLSYEQYF
>NA|NA|TRBJ2-3|TRBV4-1
TGCGCCAGCAGCCAAGAATCTAGTCCCCCGCCAGATACGCAGTATTTT
CASSQESSPPPDTQYF
>TRBD1|NA|TRBJ2-5|TRBV6-5
TGTGCCAGCAGTCCCGGGACAGGGTTAACGACCCAGTACTTC
CASSPGTGLTTQYF
>TRBD2|NA|TRBJ2-5|TRBV10-1
TGCGCCAGCAGTGGTGGGACTACTCCTCGTATGCAGTACTTC
CASSGGTTPRMQYF
>TRBD1|NA|TRBJ1-4|TRBV6-6
TGTGCCAGCAGTTCCCCGGACAGGGTCTTGGGTGAAAAACTGTTTTTT
CASSSPDRVLGEKLFF
>TRBD1|NA|TRBJ2-3|TRBV6-5
TGTGCCAGCGCCTCTCCAGGGGGCTATAAAGATACGCAGTATTTT
CASASPGGYKDTQYF
>NA|few|TRBJ1-2|TRBV20-1
TGCAGTGCTAGAGGAGGGGGCTACACCTTC
CSARGGGYTF